A selection of T cell receptor delta chains follows, all from one sample in a study of gamma-delta T cells after stem cell transplantation. TCRdb processed the RT-PCR reads again with the CATT caller. The sample lists 10,000 to 13,000 delta-chain clones; about two fifths were seen once. Sequencing used gamma-delta T cells. The receptors originated from a human donor. It is not recorded whose cells these are; they may come from a transplant donor. Each CDR3 is given with its conserved first and last residue. D genes are given only for firm matches. Part of the rows lack a size; the others show once, few, many or a class for expanded clones.

v_gene	j_gene	abundance	d_gene	CDR3nt	CDR3aa
TRDV3	TRDJ1	.	TRDD3	TGTGCAAGGGGTGGGGGAAGAGCAAAACTCATCTTT	CARGGGRAKLIF
TRDV1	TRDJ1	few	.	TGTGCTCTTGGGGAACTAGTTCCTATATGGGGATACACCGATAAACTCATCTTT	CALGELVPIWGYTDKLIF
TRDV2	TRDJ3	.	TRDD3	TGTGCCTGTGACACGAGAGGTGGGGGATACGCGCTCTGGGACACCCGACAGATGTTTTTC	CACDTRGGGYALWDTRQMFF
TRDV3	TRDJ1	.	TRDD3	TGTGCCTTATCGGGGTTACTGGGGACCTCCGATAAACTCATCTTT	CALSGLLGTSDKLIF
TRDV1	TRDJ1	few	TRDD3	TGTGCTCTTGGGGAACTGCCGTCTCGATACTGGGGGATACGCGGTAAACTCATCTTT	CALGELPSRYWGIRGKLIF
TRDV1	TRDJ2	.	.	TGTGCTCTTGGTGCTATCAGAGAGGACCTAGGAAGAGGGAAACTCTTCTTT	CALGAIREDLGRGKLFF
TRAV29/DV5	TRDJ1	medium-sized	TRDD2	TGTGCAGCAGCCTTTTCCTACAACAGGATCTATAAACTCATCTTT	CAAAFSYNRIYKLIF
TRDV1	TRDJ1	.	TRDD3	TGTGCTCTTGGGGAACGGACCCACAAGTGGGGGATACCCGTTGGCACCGATAAACTCATCTTT	CALGERTHKWGIPVGTDKLIF
TRDV1	TRDJ1	once	TRDD3	TGTGCTATTGGGGAAATTCTCCTAAGAAACACTGGGGGATACCTCTACACCGATAAACTCATCTTT	CAIGEILLRNTGGYLYTDKLIF
TRDV1	TRDJ1	.	TRDD3	TGTGCTCTTGGGGTTTCCCAGACATACTGGGGGATACGCCGAAACACCGATAAACTCATCTTT	CALGVSQTYWGIRRNTDKLIF
TRDV1	TRDJ1	few	TRDD3	TGTGCTCTTGAACTCTCCTCGCCCTGGGGGATACGGACCGATAAACTCATCTTT	CALELSSPWGIRTDKLIF
TRDV1	TRDJ1	.	TRDD3	TGTGCTCTTGGGGATTCCTCCCAATCCACTCCGAGGGGGATCGTAGCCAACCCGAATAAACTCATCTTT	CALGDSSQSTPRGIVANPNKLIF
TRDV1	TRDJ2	few	.	TGTGCTCTTGGGGGGCCGCCTTCCCGGGGATTCCCAAAGCCCGCTTTGACAGCACAACTCTTCTTT	CALGGPPSRGFPKPALTAQLFF
TRDV1	TRDJ1	few	TRDD3	TGTGCTCTTGGGGTTATCCGATTTCCTACGCTACTGGGGGACGATAAACTCATCTTT	CALGVIRFPTLLGDDKLIF
TRDV1	TRDJ1	.	TRDD3	TGTGCTTTTGGGGAAAGGTCGCCCACTGGGGGGTACACCGATAAACTCATCTTT	CAFGERSPTGGYTDKLIF
TRDV3	TRDJ3	.	.	TGTGCCTTTAAATGGGGCCCTAGTGGGGACGTCCCCTGGGACACCCGACAGATGTTTTTC	CAFKWGPSGDVPWDTRQMFF
TRDV2	TRDJ1	medium-sized	.	TGTGCCTGTGACGGAGGTTTGGACACCGATAAACTCATCTTT	CACDGGLDTDKLIF
TRDV2	TRDJ1	few	.	TGTGCCCGTGTGTCAGACCGATATAAACTCATCTTT	CARVSDRYKLIF
TRDV1	TRDJ2	.	.	TGTGCTCTTGGGGAACTTATACGTTGTACTGGAGCAGCAAAACTCTTCTTT	CALGELIRCTGAAKLFF
TRDV2	TRDJ1	few	.	TGTGCCTGTGACACCGGGTGGGGGCCGACGGATAAACTCATCTTT	CACDTGWGPTDKLIF
TRDV1	TRDJ1	.	.	TGTGCTCTTGGGGAACCCCCAAGGGGATACACCGATAAACTCATCTTT	CALGEPPRGYTDKLIF
TRDV3	TRDJ1	.	TRDD3	TGTGCCTTTGCTGGGGGGACCCTCTCCGATAAACTCATCTTT	CAFAGGTLSDKLIF
TRAV29/DV5	TRDJ1	medium-sized	.	TGTGCAGCAAGCGCGTGGCTGGGAGGTCATCCCAGGGCTTACACCGATAAACTCATCTTT	CAASAWLGGHPRAYTDKLIF
TRDV1	TRDJ1	.	TRDD3	TGTGCTCTTGGGGAACTTTACGCGGGGATAGGTCTGGGGTGTAAACTCATCTTT	CALGELYAGIGLGCKLIF